These 18 T cell receptor beta chains were sequenced from one sample in a study of Graves' ophthalmopathy and Graves' hyperthyroidism. Amplified material comprised TCR beta CDR3 regions derived from RNA transcripts. HTBI primers were employed in first-round RT-PCR, then a second-round multiplex PCR followed. From the multiplex PCR reads, TCRdb called clonotypes with MiXCR, one entry per CDR3 protein. The sample carries about 600,000 distinct CDR3 sequences, just under 40% recorded once. Sequenced material: peripheral blood or thyroid tissue (not recorded which). These receptors were taken from an adult man with Graves' hyperthyroidism.

This clonotype was picked up many times. The chain uses TRBV20-1 and TRBJ2-7; 8 positions agree with TRBD1. The CDR3 contains 15 residues. V dropped 0 bases and J dropped 4; count of bases not matched to a gene: 8. Germline CDR1 DFQATT, CDR2 SNEGSKA (reference sequence). This chain's CDR3 is CSARELDRGMYEQYF. The DNA of the CDR3 is TGCAGTGCTAGAGAGCTCGACAGGGGTATGTACGAGCAGTACTTC.

The chain carries TRBV24-1 and TRBJ2-3; 11 positions match TRBD2. The CDR3 extends over 18 amino acids. The V gene's germline CDR1 is KGHDR and CDR2 SFDVKD. The V segment lost 4 bases and the J segment 3 bases; nucleotides outside the gene matches: 11. CDR3 protein: CATSDPRLAGQSTDTQYF. CDR3 nucleotides: TGTGCCACCAGTGACCCTAGACTAGCGGGACAGAGTACAGATACGCAGTATTTT.

The J gene is TRBJ1-2, the V gene TRBV7-2, with a weak D call TRBD1 (6 bases). The V and J ends lost 1 base and 7 bases respectively, with 13 bases between them. This CDR3 spans 14 amino acids. CDR1 is SGHTA and CDR2 is FQGNSA in the germline V gene. In DNA, the CDR3 is TGTGCCAGCAGCTTAGTGGCTAGCAGGGGTGGCTACACCTTC. Protein sequence: CASSLVASRGGYTF.

About this clonotype: This clone may be a read error of a much larger clone one base away. V is TRBV5-1 and J is TRBJ2-5; 11 bases are a match to TRBD2. Germline assignment: CDR1 SGHRS and CDR2 YFSETQ. The CDR3 spans 14 residues. CDR3 loop: CASSASGGTETQYF. The CDR3 DNA follows: TGTGCCAGCAGCGCTAGCGGGGGGACCGAGACCCAGTACTTC.

This clonotype was observed many times. V gene TRBV3-1 combines with J gene TRBJ1-1, with 10 bases identical to TRBD1. V was clipped by 3 bases and J by 4 bases; unmatched bases: 5. CDR3 length equals 15 residues. Germline V gene sequence: CDR1 LGHDT, CDR2 YNNKEL (reference sequence). In DNA form, the CDR3 reads TGTGCCAGCAGCCATGTGGACAGGGGGTTCACTGAAGCTTTCTTT. Protein product: CASSHVDRGFTEAFF.

This clonotype was recorded many times. The chain carries TRBV7-8 and TRBJ1-6, with D tentatively TRBD1 (6 bases). Germline V gene data show CDR1 as SGHVS and CDR2 as FQNEAQ. This CDR3 has 14 amino acids. Trimming removed 5 bases from V and 6 bases from J, with 11 bases in between. Written as DNA, the CDR3 is TGTGCCAGCAGCAAACCGGACAGTAATTCACCCCTCCACTTT. As protein: CASSKPDSNSPLHF.

The chain joins TRBV6-2 or TRBV6-3 to TRBJ2-3; either TRBD1 or TRBD2 may supply D (5 bases each). With 4 bases removed from V and 4 bases from J, the gap between germline ends came to 21 bases. The length of the CDR3 is 17 residues. Germline assignment: CDR1 MNHEY and CDR2 SVGEGT. As DNA, the CDR3 is TGTGCCAGCAGTTTTGCATTCGGGGCAGGGCGGGCAGATACGCAGTATTTT. As protein: CASSFAFGAGRADTQYF.

This sequence joins TRBV2 and TRBJ2-7, with 7 bases fitting TRBD2. In germline, CDR1 is SNHLY, CDR2 FYNNEI. After removal of 8 bases from V and 2 bases from J, the junction contained 6 bases not matched to a gene. The CDR3 is 13 residues long. CDR3 bases: TGTGCCAGCGCCGGGGGGACCGCCTACGAGCAGTACTTC. Protein: CASAGGTAYEQYF.

The count of this clonotype is one. This may arise from a read error, as a much more abundant clone is one base away. The chain joins TRBV29-1 to TRBJ2-3; D ambiguous. This CDR3 spans 12 amino acids. CDR1 is SQVTM, CDR2 ANQGSEA, per germline. CDR3 sequence (DNA): TGCAGGGTTGGTTGGGGCACAGATACGCAGTATTTT. This translates into CRVGWGTDTQYF.

In regard to this clonotype: A read error is possible here, since a much larger clone lies one base away. The DNA of the CDR3 is TGTGACAGCAGTGGCGGCCCGGGAGGCTATGGCTACACCTTC. It is translated as CDSSGGPGGYGYTF. This chain connects TRBV7-9 to TRBJ1-2; no firm D call. This CDR3 comprises 14 residues. Germline CDR1 reads SEHNR; CDR2 reads FQNEAQ (reference sequence). The variable domain in full, with the rest retrieved from reference TRBV7-9 and TRBJ1-2, is DTGVSQNPRHKITKRGQNVTFRCDPISEHNRLYWYRQTLGQGPEFLTYFQNEAQLEKSRLLSDRFSAERPKGSFSTLEIQRTEQGDSAMYLCDSSGGPGGYGYTFGSGTRLTVV.

This clonotype was seen a handful of times. The CDR3 sequence is CASSPLEGGRDEAFF. CDR3 DNA sequence: TGTGCCAGCAGCCCCTTGGAAGGGGGCCGGGATGAAGCTTTCTTT. The V gene is TRBV14, the J gene TRBJ1-1; TRBD1 aligns across 7 bases. Germline lookup yields CDR1 SGHDN and CDR2 FVKESK. CDR3 length equals 15 residues. The junction had 12 bases not matched to a gene; V was cut back by 4 bases and J by 7 bases.

This chain uses TRBV5-1 with TRBJ2-7; possible D gene TRBD2, 6 bases. The CDR3 sequence is 16 residues long. Per the germline V gene, CDR1 is SGHRS and CDR2 is YFSETQ. Trimming took 0 bases from V and 3 from J, leaving 16 bases between them. Here the CDR3 reads CASSLAIGGSGYEQYF. CDR3 DNA sequence: TGCGCCAGCAGCTTGGCCATTGGGGGGTCGGGCTACGAGCAGTACTTC.

This chain connects TRBV13 to TRBJ1-5; D uncertain. The ends were cut back, 7 bases at V and 3 bases at J, with 19 bases in the middle. CDR1 is PRHDT and CDR2 is FYEKMQ in the germline V gene (reference sequence). The CDR3 runs to 16 residues. The CDR3 nucleotides are TGTGCCAGCAAATTCCGGCCCGACGGCCTCAATCAGCCCCAGCATTTT. Protein product: CASKFRPDGLNQPQHF.

For this clonotype: This may arise from a read error, as a much more abundant clone is one base away. The chain couples TRBV13 to TRBJ2-7; D unresolved. Germline-derived CDR1 and CDR2 are PRHDT and FYEKMQ (reference sequence). The CDR3 covers 13 residues. The DNA of the CDR3 is TGTGCCAGCAGCCCGCAAAACTACTACGGGCAGTACTTC. This codes for CASSPQNYYGQYF. Using reference TRBV13 and TRBJ2-7 for the parts outside the CDR3, the full variable domain is AAGVIQSPRHLIKEKRETATLKCYPIPRHDTVYWYQQGPGQDPQFLISFYEKMQSDKGSIPDRFSAQQFSDYHSELNMSSLELGDSALYFCASSPQNYYGQYFGPGTRLTVT.

This clonotype was detected many times. The chain couples TRBV2 to TRBJ1-4; D possibly corresponds to TRBD1 (5 bases). Germline V CDR1 and CDR2: SNHLY, FYNNEI. Trimming stripped 8 bases from V and 0 bases from J, with 10 bases between. The CDR3 has 14 residues. CDR3 DNA: TGTGCCAGCGGGGCGGCAGCAACTAATGAAAAACTGTTTTTT. This encodes CASGAAATNEKLFF.

The chain combines TRBV15 with TRBJ2-7; 9 nucleotides align to TRBD2. The J call could be wrong; TRBJ2-1 is a better fit for the DNA end. CDR3 size: 15 residues. Per germline, CDR1 LNHNV and CDR2 YYDKDF (reference sequence). The CDR3 sequence: CATSTVPRGGVEQFF. The CDR3 coding sequence is TGTGCCACCAGCACTGTTCCGCGGGGGGGCGTTGAGCAGTTCTTC.

In this sample, this clonotype turned up many times. The chain combines TRBV2 with TRBJ2-5, with D unresolved. Between the trimmed V and J ends, which lost 6 bases and 1 base, there was a span of 6 bases. This CDR3 is 12 amino acids long. Germline CDR1 reads SNHLY; CDR2 reads FYNNEI. In DNA, the CDR3 is TGTGCCAGCAGCGGACCCCAAGAGACCCAGTACTTC. It yields the protein CASSGPQETQYF.

This clonotype appeared many times. The chain combines TRBV20-1 with TRBJ2-7, with 14 bases lining up with TRBD2. With V trimmed by 1 base and J by 4 bases, 6 bases remained unmatched. CDR1 DFQATT and CDR2 SNEGSKA come from the germline V gene (reference sequence). The CDR3 sequence is 16 residues long. CDR3 loop: CSARVATSGGAYEQYF. The CDR3, as DNA: TGCAGTGCTAGAGTTGCGACTAGCGGGGGGGCATACGAGCAGTACTTC.